This T cell receptor (beta chain) derives from a study of OX40 agonist ivuxolimab in advanced cancers. The study, taken as a whole, reports: Relative to CD4+ cells, CD8+ T cells on average had more expanded clones.

Blood specimens came from baseline, cycle 4 day 1, and cycle 7 day 1. The V gene lost 7 bases and the J gene lost 8 bases, with 20 bases spanning the gap. Germline lookup yields CDR1 LNHDA and CDR2 SQIVND (reference sequence). CDR3 length equals 15 residues. Sequencing used immunoSEQ multiplex PCR; TCRdb keeps in-frame clones, though not all of them. The sample has 71,000 or so clones; roughly 86% are singletons. In regard to this clone: Its antigen is as yet unknown.

The clonotype was recovered from an adult with an advanced solid tumor such as melanoma, head and neck, liver or kidney cancer. The V and J genes are TRBV19 and TRBJ1-4, with no clear D. Material: CD4+ or CD8+ T cells sorted from blood, obtained in a trial of the OX40 agonist ivuxolimab. The CDR3 DNA is TGTGCCAGTACTCCTGGTCGATCCCTAAGAGAAAAACTGTTTTTT. Its translation is CASTPGRSLREKLFF.